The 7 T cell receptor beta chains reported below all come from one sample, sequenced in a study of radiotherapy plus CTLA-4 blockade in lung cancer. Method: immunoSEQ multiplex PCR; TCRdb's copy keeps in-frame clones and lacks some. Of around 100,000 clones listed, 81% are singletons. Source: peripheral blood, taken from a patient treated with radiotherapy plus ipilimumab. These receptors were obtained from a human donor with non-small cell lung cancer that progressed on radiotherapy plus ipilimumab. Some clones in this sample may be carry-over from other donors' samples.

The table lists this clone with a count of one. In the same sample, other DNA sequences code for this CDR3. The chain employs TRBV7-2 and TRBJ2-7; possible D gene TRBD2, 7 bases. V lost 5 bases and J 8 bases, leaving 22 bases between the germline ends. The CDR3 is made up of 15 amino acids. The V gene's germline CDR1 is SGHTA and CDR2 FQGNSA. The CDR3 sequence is CASSRFMGGTQQQYF. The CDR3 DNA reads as TGTGCCAGCAGCCGTTTCATGGGAGGGACACAGCAGCAGTACTTC.

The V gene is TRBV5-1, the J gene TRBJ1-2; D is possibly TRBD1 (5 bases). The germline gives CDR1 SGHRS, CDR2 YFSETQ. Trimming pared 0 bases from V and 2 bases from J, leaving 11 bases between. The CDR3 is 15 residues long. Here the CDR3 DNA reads TGCGCCAGCAGCTTGGTTGGAGGGGTCAACTATGGCTACACCTTC. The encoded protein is CASSLVGGVNYGYTF.

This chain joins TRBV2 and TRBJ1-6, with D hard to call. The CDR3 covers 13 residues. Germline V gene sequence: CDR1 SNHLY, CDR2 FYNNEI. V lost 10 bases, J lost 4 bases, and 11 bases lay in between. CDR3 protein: CAIQEFYNSPLHF. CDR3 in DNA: TGTGCCATCCAAGAATTTTATAATTCACCCCTCCACTTT.

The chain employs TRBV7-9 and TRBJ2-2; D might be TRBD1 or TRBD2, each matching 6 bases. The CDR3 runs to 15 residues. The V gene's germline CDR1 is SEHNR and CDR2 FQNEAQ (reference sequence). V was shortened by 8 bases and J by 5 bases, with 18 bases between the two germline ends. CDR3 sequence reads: CASGPVGGRTGELFF. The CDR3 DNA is TGTGCCAGCGGCCCAGTAGGGGGGCGGACCGGGGAGCTGTTTTTT.

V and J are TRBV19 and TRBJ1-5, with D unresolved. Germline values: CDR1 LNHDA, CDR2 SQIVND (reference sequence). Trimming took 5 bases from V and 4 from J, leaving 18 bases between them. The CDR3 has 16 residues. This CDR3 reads CASSRNQWEGNQPQHF. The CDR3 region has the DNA TGTGCCAGTAGTCGAAATCAGTGGGAAGGGAATCAGCCCCAGCATTTT.

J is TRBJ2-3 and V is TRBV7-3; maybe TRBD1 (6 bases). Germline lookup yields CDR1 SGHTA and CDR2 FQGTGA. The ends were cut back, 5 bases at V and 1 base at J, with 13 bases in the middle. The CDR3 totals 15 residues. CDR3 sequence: CASSQWGHRTDTQYF. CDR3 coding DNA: TGTGCCAGCAGCCAATGGGGACACCGCACAGATACGCAGTATTTT.

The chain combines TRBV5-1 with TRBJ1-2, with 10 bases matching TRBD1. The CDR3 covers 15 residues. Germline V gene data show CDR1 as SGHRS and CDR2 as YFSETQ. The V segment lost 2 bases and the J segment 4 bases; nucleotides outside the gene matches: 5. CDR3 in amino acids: CASSFGTGEPYGYTF. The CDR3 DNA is TGCGCCAGCAGCTTCGGGACAGGGGAGCCCTATGGCTACACCTTC.